This T cell receptor beta chain was retrieved from a study of technical replicates of blood from a few donors. This CDR3 is built from 15 residues. Germline trimming cut 0 bases from V and 5 bases from J; bases unmatched to any gene: 3. The V gene's germline CDR1 is MNHEY and CDR2 SVGAGI. Produced via immunoSEQ multiplex PCR; TCRdb's table is partial and in-frame only. The sample records about 62,000 clones, approximately 87% being singletons. Comments on this clone: Other DNA sequences in the sample encode the same CDR3.

Sequenced material: PBMCs. The gene calls are TRBV6-5 and TRBJ1-5; 8 bases fit TRBD1. This TCR derives from a human donor in good health. Some clones in this sample may be carry-over from other donors' samples. CDR3 region: CASSYSTGADQPQHF. Here the CDR3 DNA reads TGTGCCAGCAGTTACTCGACAGGGGCGGATCAGCCCCAGCATTTT.